Detailed here is one T cell receptor (beta chain). What it binds is not known. These data originate in a study of cytomegalovirus exposure and HLA in healthy donors. Study-level results: The study listed roughly 160 cytomegalovirus-associated TCR beta chains.

Only in-frame clones appear in the TCRdb table, and some are missing; sequencing was by immunoSEQ multiplex PCR. The table shows approximately 100,000 clones, with approximately 94% occurring only once. The CDR3 spans 16 residues. V was pared by 1 base and J by 2 bases, with 16 bases between. Germline CDR1 SQVTM, CDR2 ANQGSEA. The TCR originated in a woman aged 25 to 39 in good health and CMV-seropositive. The genes are TRBV29-1 and TRBJ2-3; D perhaps matches TRBD2 (5 bases). Sequencing used PBMCs. The CDR3 nucleotides read TGCAGCGTTGAAGGCCTCCTCGGAGGAAACACAGATACGCAGTATTTT. The encoded protein is CSVEGLLGGNTDTQYF.